This TCR beta chain derives from a study of cytomegalovirus exposure and HLA in healthy donors. Per germline, CDR1 MNHEY and CDR2 SVGAGI. J was trimmed by 7 bases and V by 5 bases; bases with no gene match: 7. CDR3 length: 15 residues. Regarding this clone: Its antigen is unidentified.

Study findings and constraints: In a later analysis, DRB1 alleles had the most associated TCRs; HLA-C alleles the fewest. Presence/absence analyses supposed approximately even sequencing depth among donors. Most of the CMV-associated TCR beta chains (in a later analysis) appeared to be HLA-restricted.

The PCR made use of 60 Vbeta and 13 Jbeta primers. TCRdb's table, derived via immunoSEQ multiplex PCR, lists solely in-frame clones and lacks some. The repertoire consists of under 200,000 clones, with 70% to 80% occurring once and the leading ten covering 3.5% to 4.5%. The TCR sequence derives from a man younger than 45 in good health and CMV-seropositive. Input material: PBMCs. The rearrangement uses TRBV6-5 and TRBJ2-1, with 11 bases lining up with TRBD1. CDR3 residues: CASSTGTGGGNEQFF. Here the CDR3 DNA reads TGTGCCAGCAGTACCGGGACAGGGGGTGGGAATGAGCAGTTCTTC.